This T cell receptor beta chain stems from a study of cytomegalovirus exposure and HLA in healthy donors. The study, taken as a whole, reports: Trimming of TCR beta V- and J-genes showed a link, identified in a later analysis, to a missense DCLRE1C variant. In most subjects, TCR beta sequences reportedly gave accurate predictions of HLA-A and HLA-B alleles.

The CDR3 totals 17 residues. Trimming at V came to 3 bases and at J to 6 bases, leaving 10 bases not matched to a gene. Germline V gene sequence: CDR1 LNHDA, CDR2 SQIVND (reference sequence). Both 60 Vbeta primers and 13 Jbeta primers went into the PCR. TCRdb's table, derived via immunoSEQ multiplex PCR, lists solely in-frame clones and lacks some. This sample yields over 100,000 clones, of which about 70% are seen a single time; around 12% belongs to the top ten. There are a few counts of this clone. Antigen specificity is unknown. Sequencing was done on a sample of PBMCs. The V and J genes are TRBV19 and TRBJ1-5; TRBD1 matches at 11 bases. The clonotype originates from a woman aged 35 to 49 in good health and CMV-seropositive. CDR3 DNA sequence: TGTGCCAGTAGTATGGACAGGGGGCCCCAAAACGGTCAGCCCCAGCATTTT. Encoded protein: CASSMDRGPQNGQPQHF.